These 21 T cell receptor beta chains share one sample of origin, sequenced in a study of breast tumors, draining lymph nodes, adjacent tissues. A single record per CDR3 protein comes from TCRdb applying MiXCR to the multiplex PCR reads. The sample carries about 89,000 distinct CDR3 sequences, around 28% recorded once. Breast cancer patients provided tissue from their axillary draining lymph nodes. The source material was axillary lymph node tissue. The receptors here all came from a female donor with breast cancer. Some clones in this sample may be carry-over from other donors' samples.

The V and J genes are TRBV7-9 and TRBJ1-2, with 12 bases identical to TRBD1. The V and J ends lost 5 bases and 4 bases, in that order; junction bases with no gene match: 5. There are 15 residues in the CDR3. In germline, CDR1 is SEHNR, CDR2 FQNEAQ (reference sequence). CDR3 bases: TGTGCCAGCAGCGCGCCGGGACAGGGGGCCTATGGCTACACCTTC. This codes for CASSAPGQGAYGYTF.

This clonotype was observed at least ten times. The chain combines TRBV6-5 with TRBJ2-5; D is unclear. The CDR3 is 11 amino acids. The germline gives CDR1 MNHEY, CDR2 SVGAGI. V was shortened by 5 bases and J by 5 bases, with 6 bases between the two germline ends. CDR3: CASSTTETQYF. DNA for the CDR3: TGTGCCAGCAGTACGACGGAGACCCAGTACTTC.

A few counts support this clonotype. A much larger clone differs from this one at a single base, so this may be a read error. The chain combines TRBV6-1 with TRBJ2-7; D is perhaps TRBD1 or TRBD2 (6 bases each). Trimming pared 6 bases from V and 6 bases from J, leaving 18 bases between. The germline CDR1 and CDR2 sequences are MNHNS and SASEGT. The CDR3 has 14 amino acids. The DNA of the CDR3 is TGTGCCAGCAGCCACATAGGGGGGTCTGCCGAGCAGTACTTC. Translating gives CASSHIGGSAEQYF.

This clonotype was found a few times. The chain is built from TRBV29-1 and TRBJ2-1; D ambiguous. The CDR3 sequence is 13 residues long. V lost 5 bases and J lost 6, with 14 bases in between. From germline, CDR1 is SQVTM and CDR2 ANQGSEA. As DNA, the CDR3 is TGCAGCGTTCATTCAAAGACCGGCAATGAGCAGTTCTTC. Its protein product is CSVHSKTGNEQFF.

Notes on this clonotype: This may stem from a read error, because a much larger clone lies one nucleotide away. CDR3 nucleotides: TGTGCCAGCAGCTTGGCGGGATCTTCCGAGCAGTACTTC. Translating gives CASSLAGSSEQYF. The rearrangement joins TRBV5-6 to TRBJ2-7; weak D call: TRBD2 (5 bases). V was pared by 0 bases and J by 6 bases, with 10 bases between. Germline assignment: CDR1 SGHDT and CDR2 YYEEEE. The CDR3 contains 13 residues.

The chain combines TRBV4-3 with TRBJ2-2; D not resolved. CDR1 LGHNA and CDR2 YSLEER come from the germline V gene. V lost 0 bases, J lost 6 bases, and 5 bases lay in between. The CDR3 extends over 13 amino acids. This CDR3 reads CASSQEVPGELFF. DNA for the CDR3: TGCGCCAGCAGCCAAGAGGTCCCCGGGGAGCTGTTTTTT.

This clonotype was counted at least ten times. The genes are TRBV12-3 or TRBV12-4 and TRBJ2-2; D possibly corresponds to TRBD2 (5 bases). Between the trimmed V and J ends, which lost 6 bases and 2 bases, there was a span of 13 bases. The CDR3 totals 15 residues. The DNA of the CDR3 is TGTGCCAGCAGGAGCGGACGGATCAACACCGGGGAGCTGTTTTTT. Residues: CASRSGRINTGELFF.

The chain uses TRBV6-4 and TRBJ2-7; D is unresolved. CDR3 length: 14 residues. Germline CDR1 MRHNA, CDR2 SNTAGT. The V end lost 2 bases, the J end lost 3 bases, and 11 bases lay between the germline ends. The DNA for the CDR3 is TGTGCCAGCAGTGACCAGGCACAATTCTACGAGCAGTACTTC. Amino acids: CASSDQAQFYEQYF.

This clonotype came up many times. The chain employs TRBV6-5 and TRBJ1-4, with D hard to call. V lost 6 bases, J lost 2 bases, and 10 bases lay in between. CDR1 MNHEY and CDR2 SVGAGI come from the germline V gene. CDR3 length: 14 amino acids. DNA of the CDR3: TGTGCCAGCAGGATCGGACGGACTAATGAAAAACTGTTTTTT. Translated, it gives CASRIGRTNEKLFF.

The chain uses TRBV20-1 and TRBJ2-3, with 7 bases aligning to TRBD2. Per germline, CDR1 DFQATT and CDR2 SNEGSKA (reference sequence). V lost 7 bases, J lost 6 bases, and 16 bases stayed unmatched. The CDR3 has 15 residues. The CDR3 here is CSGLSAATGGDTQYF. Written as DNA, the CDR3 is TGCAGTGGGCTCTCGGCAGCCACCGGGGGGGATACGCAGTATTTT.

This clonotype was observed at least ten times. The chain employs TRBV30 and TRBJ2-7; no clear D gene. Germline CDR1 and CDR2: GTSNPN and SVGIG (reference sequence). The CDR3 sequence is 13 residues long. Trimming pared 5 bases from V and 5 bases from J, leaving 16 bases between. In nucleotides, the CDR3 is TGTGCCTGGGCAGCCATGTTCTCGAACGAGCAGTACTTC. It codes for CAWAAMFSNEQYF.

V and J are TRBV20-1 and TRBJ2-7; 12 nucleotides line up with TRBD2. The CDR3 runs 13 residues. Germline V gene lookup returns CDR1 DFQATT and CDR2 SNEGSKA (reference sequence). V shed 6 bases, J shed 9 bases, and the junction held 9 bases outside the gene matches. The CDR3 nucleotides read TGCAGTGCCAAGACTAGCGGGAGAAGCGTGCAGTACTTC. Translation: CSAKTSGRSVQYF.

This clonotype occurred a few times. A much more abundant neighbour one base away suggests this may be a read error. V and J are TRBV19 and TRBJ2-4, with D perhaps matching TRBD1 or TRBD2 (5 bases each). The germline CDR1 and CDR2 sequences are LNHDA and SQIVND (reference sequence). The CDR3 is made up of 12 amino acids. Trimming removed 5 bases at V and 10 bases at J, with 12 bases between. The CDR3 region is CASSSRDEIQYF. CDR3 bases: TGTGCCAGTAGTTCCCGGGACGAGATTCAGTACTTC.

The table lists this clonotype with many counts. The rearrangement joins TRBV28 to TRBJ2-7; no clear D gene. Trimming pared 0 bases from V and 3 bases from J, leaving 6 bases between. The CDR3 runs to 13 residues. CDR1 MDHEN and CDR2 SYDVKM come from the germline V gene. CDR3 loop: CASSLWTFYEQYF. The CDR3 coding sequence is TGTGCCAGCAGTTTATGGACATTCTACGAGCAGTACTTC.

In this sample, this clonotype turned up many times. This chain's CDR3 is CASSGTASSYEQYF. Here the CDR3 DNA reads TGTGCCAGTAGTGGGACCGCAAGCTCCTACGAGCAGTACTTC. The chain couples TRBV19 to TRBJ2-7; D may be TRBD1 or TRBD2 (5 bases each). V shed 5 bases and J shed 0 bases, with 11 bases lying between them. Germline CDR1 is LNHDA and CDR2 is SQIVND (reference sequence). The CDR3 is 14 amino acids. Supplemented by reference TRBV19 and TRBJ2-7, the full variable domain reads DGGITQSPKYLFRKEGQNVTLSCEQNLNHDAMYWYRQDPGQGLRLIYYSQIVNDFQKGDIAEGYSVSREKKESFPLTVTSAQKNPTAFYLCASSGTASSYEQYFGPGTRLTVT.

This clonotype has ten or more counts. This may arise from a read error, as a much more abundant clone is one base away. The chain combines TRBV20-1 with TRBJ1-2; perhaps TRBD1 as D (5 bases). Trimming left V 3 bases short and J 4 bases short, with 18 bases between. Germline CDR1 is DFQATT and CDR2 is SNEGSKA (reference sequence). This CDR3 is 15 amino acids long. The CDR3 loop reads CSASKRDGGTYGYTF. The CDR3 DNA reads as TGCAGTGCTAGTAAACGGGATGGGGGAACCTATGGCTACACCTTC.

This clonotype was counted many times. This rearrangement joins TRBV24-1 to TRBJ2-7; D might be TRBD2 (6 bases). Looked up from germline, CDR1 is KGHDR and CDR2 is SFDVKD. V dropped 5 bases and J dropped 5 bases, with 6 bases sitting between them. This CDR3 is 11 amino acids long. CDR3 coding DNA: TGTGCCACCAGTGCGGGGGACGAGCAGTACTTC. This codes for CATSAGDEQYF.

With respect to this clonotype: One end of the junction fails to match germline, which may point to a read error. The V call is TRBV10-3, the J call TRBJ1-6, with no clear D. This CDR3 has 14 residues. The V gene's germline CDR1 is ENHRY and CDR2 SYGVKD. The CDR3 region has the DNA TGTGGGACTTCTCAGCGGGCCTACAATTCACCCCTCCACTTT. This translates into CGTSQRAYNSPLHF.

This clonotype came up many times. V usage is TRBV12-3 or TRBV12-4 and J usage is TRBJ1-3; D possibly corresponds to TRBD1 (5 bases). The V end lost 2 bases, the J end lost 2 bases, and 13 bases lay between the germline ends. This CDR3 is built from 16 residues. The CDR3 nucleotides are TGTGCCAGCAGTTTATCCAGGGCAAGACCTGGAAACACCATATATTTT. This gives the protein CASSLSRARPGNTIYF.

This clonotype was found many times. The V call is TRBV12-3 or TRBV12-4, the J call TRBJ2-7; 10 nucleotides align to TRBD1. The CDR3 has 14 amino acids. Trimming removed 3 bases from V and 5 bases from J; junction bases left unmatched: 4. The CDR3 nucleotides read TGTGCCAGCAGTTTTTGGGACAGGGGAGACGAGCAGTACTTC. This codes for CASSFWDRGDEQYF.

This clonotype was picked up a small number of times. The chain combines TRBV7-9 with TRBJ1-2; D call uncertain. Per germline, CDR1 SEHNR and CDR2 FQNEAQ (reference sequence). This CDR3 region has 14 residues. V was clipped by 1 base and J by 1 base, with 7 bases between them. The CDR3 nucleotides read TGTGCCAGCAGCTTAGGTAACAGTAACTATGGCTACACCTTC. This gives the protein CASSLGNSNYGYTF.